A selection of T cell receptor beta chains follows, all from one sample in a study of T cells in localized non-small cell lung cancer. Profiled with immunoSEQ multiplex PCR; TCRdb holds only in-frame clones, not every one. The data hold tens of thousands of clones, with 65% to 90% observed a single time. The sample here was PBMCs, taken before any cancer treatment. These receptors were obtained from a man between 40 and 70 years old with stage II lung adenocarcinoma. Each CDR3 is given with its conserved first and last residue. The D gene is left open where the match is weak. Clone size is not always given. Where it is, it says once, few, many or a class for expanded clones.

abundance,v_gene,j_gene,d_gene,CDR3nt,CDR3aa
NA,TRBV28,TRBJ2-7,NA,TGTGCCAGCAGCTTATCCAGGGTCCCCTACGAGCAGTACTTC,CASSLSRVPYEQYF
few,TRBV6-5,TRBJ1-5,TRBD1,TGTGCCAGCAGTTCAGGGGGCATAGGACAGCCCCAGCATTTT,CASSSGGIGQPQHF
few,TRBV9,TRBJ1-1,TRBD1,TGTGCCAGCAGCGTTCTCTTACAGGGGGAAGCTTTCTTT,CASSVLLQGEAFF
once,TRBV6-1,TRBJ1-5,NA,TGTGCCAGCAGTGGGACAAATGGAAAGCCCCAGCATTTT,CASSGTNGKPQHF
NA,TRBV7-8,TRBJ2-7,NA,TGTGCCAGCAGCTTAGGGCATACAGGGTACGAGCAGTACTTC,CASSLGHTGYEQYF
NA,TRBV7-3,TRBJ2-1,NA,TGTGCCAGCAGCTTAGGGGCAGCTCCTAATGAGCAGTTCTTC,CASSLGAAPNEQFF
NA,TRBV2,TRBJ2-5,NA,TGTGCCAGCAGTGAATCGCGCCAGCAAGAGACCCAGTACTTC,CASSESRQQETQYF
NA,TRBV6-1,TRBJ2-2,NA,TGTGCCAGCAGTATCCTGAACACCGGGGAGCTGTTTTTT,CASSILNTGELFF
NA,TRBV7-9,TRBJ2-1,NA,TGTGCCAGCAGCGTAGATTACAATGAGCAGTTCTTC,CASSVDYNEQFF
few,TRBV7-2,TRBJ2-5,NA,TGTGCCAGCAGCTCGACAAGGACAGCCCTCCAAGAGACCCAGTACTTC,CASSSTRTALQETQYF
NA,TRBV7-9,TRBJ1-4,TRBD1,TGTGCCAGCAGGACAGACAGGGCGGATGAAAAACTGTTTTTT,CASRTDRADEKLFF
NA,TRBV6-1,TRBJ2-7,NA,TGTGCCAGTTGGGCGAGGAGCTCCTACGAGCAGTACTTC,CASWARSSYEQYF
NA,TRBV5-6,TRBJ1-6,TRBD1,TGTGCCAGCAGCTTGCAGGGGGGACCCTCTTCACCCCTCCACTTT,CASSLQGGPSSPLHF
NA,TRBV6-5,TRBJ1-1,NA,TGTGCCAGCAGCGCACAGGTTCGGGGCACTGAAGCTTTCTTT,CASSAQVRGTEAFF
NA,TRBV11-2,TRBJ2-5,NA,TGTGCCAGCAGCTTAACTAGCTGGGAGACCCAGTACTTC,CASSLTSWETQYF
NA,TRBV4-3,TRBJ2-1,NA,TGCGCCAGCAGCCAAGAAGAGCCTCGGGTCCTAGGGACCAATGAGCAGTTCTTC,CASSQEEPRVLGTNEQFF
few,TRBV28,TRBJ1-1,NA,TGTGCCATTTCCCCCAGGAGGAACACTGAAGCTTTCTTT,CAISPRRNTEAFF
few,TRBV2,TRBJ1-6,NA,TGTGCCACCGCCGAGCTAGGGACTTCGAATAATTCACCCCTCCACTTT,CATAELGTSNNSPLHF
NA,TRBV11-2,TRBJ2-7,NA,TGTGCCAGCAGTTCTGCCCTCGGGCCTTCCTACGAGCAGTACTTC,CASSSALGPSYEQYF
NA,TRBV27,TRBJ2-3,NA,TGTGCCAGCAGTTTTGGCGGGCCCACAGATACGCAGTATTTT,CASSFGGPTDTQYF
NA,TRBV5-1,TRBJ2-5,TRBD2,TGCGCCAGCAGGCCCGGGACTAGCCGGAGGGAGACCCAGTACTTC,CASRPGTSRRETQYF
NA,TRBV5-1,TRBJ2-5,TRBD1,TGCGCCAGCAGCCGAACACAGGGGGCTCTGGTGAAGACCCAGTACTTC,CASSRTQGALVKTQYF
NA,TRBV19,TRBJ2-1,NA,TGTGCCAGTAGCCGGAAGAACAATGAGCAGTTCTTC,CASSRKNNEQFF
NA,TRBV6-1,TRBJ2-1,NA,TGTGCCAGCAGAACTTCCCAAGCCGGGACCCCCGCCTTCTTC,CASRTSQAGTPAFF
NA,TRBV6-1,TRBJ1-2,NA,TGTGCCAGCAGTGGAATCTATGGCTACACCTTC,CASSGIYGYTF
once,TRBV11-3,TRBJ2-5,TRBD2,TGTGCCAGCAGCTTAATGGCGGGAGAGGAGACCCAGTACTTC,CASSLMAGEETQYF
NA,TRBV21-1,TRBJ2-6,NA,TGTGCCAGCAGCCAAAGGGTTCCTGGGGCCAACGTCCTGACTTTC,CASSQRVPGANVLTF
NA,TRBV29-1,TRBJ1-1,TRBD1,TGCAGCGTTGGGGACAGCATGAACACTGAAGCTTTCTTT,CSVGDSMNTEAFF
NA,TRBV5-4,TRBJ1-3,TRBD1,TGTGCCAGCAGCATGACAGGGGTGGAAAACACCATATATTTT,CASSMTGVENTIYF
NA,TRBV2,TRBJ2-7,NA,TGTGCCAGCAATTCAGGGGCGGCCTACGAGCAGTACTTC,CASNSGAAYEQYF
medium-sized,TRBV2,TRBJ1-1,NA,TGTGCCAGCAGTGAAACCGACACTGAAGCTTTCTTT,CASSETDTEAFF
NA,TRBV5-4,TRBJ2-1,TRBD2,TGTGCCAGCAGCCCGACTAGCGCCTACAATGAGCAGTTCTTC,CASSPTSAYNEQFF
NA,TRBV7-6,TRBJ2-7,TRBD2,TGTGCCAGCAGCTTACTGGTTGGGACCGCGACTAGCGGGCTGTACGAGCAGTACTTC,CASSLLVGTATSGLYEQYF
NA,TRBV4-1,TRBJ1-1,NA,TGCGCCAGCAGCCAGGCCGGGACAACCACTGAAGCTTTCTTT,CASSQAGTTTEAFF
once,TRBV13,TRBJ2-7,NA,TGTGCCAGCAGCTTAGGCGGTCGGACGAACTACGAGCAGTACTTC,CASSLGGRTNYEQYF
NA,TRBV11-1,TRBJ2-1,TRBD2,TGTGCCAGCAGCCCCCGACTAGCGGGGGAAGAGCAGTTCTTC,CASSPRLAGEEQFF
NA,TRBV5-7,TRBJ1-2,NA,TGTGCCAGCAGAGCTACAGGGTCGGTCTATGGCTACACCTTC,CASRATGSVYGYTF